Listed here are 6 T cell receptor beta chains from one sample, sequenced in a study of T cell responses to AZD1222 COVID-19 vaccine. Only in-frame clones appear in the TCRdb table, and some are missing; sequencing was by immunoSEQ multiplex PCR. The sample contains about 120,000 clones, 80% to 95% of which appear only once. The sample consisted of peripheral blood, taken on day 0 of AZD1222 vaccination. These receptors were taken from an adult in good health.

The CDR3 here is CASSPERRVGTEAFF. The DNA for the CDR3 is TGTGCCAGCAGCCCCGAACGCAGGGTAGGCACTGAAGCTTTCTTT. The rearrangement uses TRBV7-3 and TRBJ1-1, with D tentatively TRBD1 (5 bases). The length of the CDR3 is 15 residues. V gave up 5 bases and J gave up 4 bases, with 17 bases separating them. Germline V gene sequence: CDR1 SGHTA, CDR2 FQGTGA.

The J gene is TRBJ1-2, the V gene TRBV4-3, with D unresolved. Between the trimmed V and J ends, which lost 0 bases and 2 bases, there was a span of 10 bases. Germline CDR1 reads LGHNA; CDR2 reads YSLEER. This CDR3 is built from 15 residues. The CDR3 sequence: CASSQELQLNYGYTF. For the CDR3, the DNA is TGCGCCAGCAGCCAAGAATTACAGCTGAACTATGGCTACACCTTC.

The rearrangement joins TRBV11-1 to TRBJ1-1, with a tentative D call TRBD1 (5 bases). V was shortened by 1 base and J by 2 bases, with 8 bases between the two germline ends. This CDR3 is 14 amino acids long. Per the germline V gene, CDR1 is SGHAT and CDR2 is FQDESV (reference sequence). The CDR3 region has the DNA TGTGCCAGCAGCTTAGGGGACGTCAACACTGAAGCTTTCTTT. It codes for CASSLGDVNTEAFF.

The gene calls are TRBV12-3 or TRBV12-4 and TRBJ1-2; 7 nucleotides agree with TRBD1. The ends lost 6 bases at V and 12 bases at J; junction bases unmatched: 7. The length of the CDR3 is 11 residues. The CDR3 protein is CASSPGTANTF. The CDR3 coding sequence is TGTGCCAGCAGCCCCGGGACAGCCAACACCTTC.

This clone was picked up a small number of times. The chain links TRBV6-5 to TRBJ2-7, with 8 bases fitting TRBD1. This CDR3 region has 12 residues. Germline CDR1 and CDR2: MNHEY and SVGAGI. After removal of 8 bases from V and 2 bases from J, the junction contained 2 bases not matched to a gene. CDR3 amino acids: CASWTGTYEQYF. CDR3 bases: TGTGCCAGCTGGACAGGGACCTACGAGCAGTACTTC.

V usage is TRBV3-1 (or the pseudogene TRBV3-2) and J usage is TRBJ2-7; 8 bases are shared with TRBD2. V was clipped by 5 bases and J by 0 bases; unmatched bases: 3. Germline V gives CDR1 LGHDT, CDR2 YNNKEL (reference sequence). The CDR3 totals 14 residues. The CDR3 loop is CASSSGGGSYEQYF. CDR3 coding DNA: TGTGCCAGCAGCTCGGGAGGGGGCTCCTACGAGCAGTACTTC.